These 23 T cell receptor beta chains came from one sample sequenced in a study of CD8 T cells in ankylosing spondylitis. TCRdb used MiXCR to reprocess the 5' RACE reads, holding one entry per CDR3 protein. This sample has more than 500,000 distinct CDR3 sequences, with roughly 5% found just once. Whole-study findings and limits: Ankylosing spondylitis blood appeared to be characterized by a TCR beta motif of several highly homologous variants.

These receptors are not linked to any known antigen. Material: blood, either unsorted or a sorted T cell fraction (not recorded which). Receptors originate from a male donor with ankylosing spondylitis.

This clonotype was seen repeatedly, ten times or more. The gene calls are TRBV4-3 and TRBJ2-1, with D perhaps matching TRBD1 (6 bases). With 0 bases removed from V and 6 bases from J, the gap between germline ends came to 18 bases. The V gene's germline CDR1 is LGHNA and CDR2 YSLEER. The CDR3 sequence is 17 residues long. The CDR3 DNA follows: TGCGCCAGCAGCCAAGATCAGGTCCCCCGGGACACCAATGAGCAGTTCTTC. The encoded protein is CASSQDQVPRDTNEQFF.

In DNA, the CDR3 is TGTGCCAGCAGCTCAGCGGGACCAACCTCCTACGAGCAGTACTTC. It encodes CASSSAGPTSYEQYF. The chain links TRBV7-9 to TRBJ2-7, with TRBD2 identical over 7 bases. Germline lookup yields CDR1 SEHNR and CDR2 FQNEAQ (reference sequence). After removal of 4 bases from V and 0 bases from J, the junction contained 6 bases not matched to a gene. This CDR3 comprises 15 residues.

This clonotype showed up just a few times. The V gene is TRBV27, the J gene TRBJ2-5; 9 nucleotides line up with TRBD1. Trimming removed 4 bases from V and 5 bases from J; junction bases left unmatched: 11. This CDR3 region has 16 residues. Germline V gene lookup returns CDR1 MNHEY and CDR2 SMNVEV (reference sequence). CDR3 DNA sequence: TGTGCCAGCAGTTCCGGGACAGGGAGGGGATGGGAGACCCAGTACTTC. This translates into CASSSGTGRGWETQYF.

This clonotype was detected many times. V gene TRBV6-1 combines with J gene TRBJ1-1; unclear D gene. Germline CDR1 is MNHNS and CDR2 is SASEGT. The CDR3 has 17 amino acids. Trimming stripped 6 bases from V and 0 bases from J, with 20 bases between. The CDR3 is CASSLDPVWVLNTEAFF. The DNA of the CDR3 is TGTGCCAGCAGCCTGGACCCCGTTTGGGTATTGAACACTGAAGCTTTCTTT.

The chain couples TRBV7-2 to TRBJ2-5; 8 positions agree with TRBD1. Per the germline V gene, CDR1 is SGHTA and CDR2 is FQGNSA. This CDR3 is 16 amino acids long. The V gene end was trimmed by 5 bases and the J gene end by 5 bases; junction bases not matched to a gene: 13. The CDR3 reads CASSPWGQGAGETQYF. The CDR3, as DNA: TGTGCCAGCAGCCCGTGGGGGCAGGGGGCTGGGGAGACCCAGTACTTC.

CDR3 coding DNA: TGCGCCAGCAGCTCGGGACAGCCGTACCAAGAGACCCAGTACTTC. Its protein is CASSSGQPYQETQYF. V usage is TRBV5-1 and J usage is TRBJ2-5; TRBD1 matches at 7 bases. Germline values: CDR1 SGHRS, CDR2 YFSETQ. This CDR3 is built from 15 residues. The V gene end was trimmed by 3 bases and the J gene end by 0 bases; junction bases not matched to a gene: 5.

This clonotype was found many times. The CDR3, as DNA: TGCGCCAGCAGCCAAGATCCAAGCGGGAGACGGACAGATACGCAGTATTTT. Encoded protein: CASSQDPSGRRTDTQYF. The rearrangement uses TRBV4-3 and TRBJ2-3, with 8 bases fitting TRBD2. After removal of 0 bases from V and 3 bases from J, the junction contained 8 bases not matched to a gene. The germline CDR1 and CDR2 sequences are LGHNA and YSLEER. The CDR3 covers 17 residues.

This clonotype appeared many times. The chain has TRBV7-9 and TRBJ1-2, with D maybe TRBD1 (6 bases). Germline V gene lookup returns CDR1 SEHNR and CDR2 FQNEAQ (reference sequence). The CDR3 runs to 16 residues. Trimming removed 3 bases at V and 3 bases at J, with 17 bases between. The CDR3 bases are TGTGCCAGCAGCTTGGGGGGCGCCAGTCACTACTATGGCTACACCTTC. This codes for CASSLGGASHYYGYTF.

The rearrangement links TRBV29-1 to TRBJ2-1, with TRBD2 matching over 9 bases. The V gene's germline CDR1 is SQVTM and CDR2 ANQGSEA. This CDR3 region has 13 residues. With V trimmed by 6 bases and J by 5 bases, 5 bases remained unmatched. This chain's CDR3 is CSVLGLADNEQFF. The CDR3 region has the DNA TGCAGCGTCCTGGGACTAGCAGACAATGAGCAGTTCTTC.

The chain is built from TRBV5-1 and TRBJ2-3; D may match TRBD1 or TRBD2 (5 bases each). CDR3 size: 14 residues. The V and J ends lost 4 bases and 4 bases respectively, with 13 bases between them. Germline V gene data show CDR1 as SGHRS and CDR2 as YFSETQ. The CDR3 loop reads CASSPGPTPDTQYF. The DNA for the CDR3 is TGCGCCAGCAGCCCGGGACCGACCCCAGATACGCAGTATTTT. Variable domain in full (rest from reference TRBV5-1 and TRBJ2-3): KAGVTQTPRYLIKTRGQQVTLSCSPISGHRSVSWYQQTPGQGLQFLFEYFSETQRNKGNFPGRFSGRQFSNSRSEMNVSTLELGDSALYLCASSPGPTPDTQYFGPGTRLTVL.

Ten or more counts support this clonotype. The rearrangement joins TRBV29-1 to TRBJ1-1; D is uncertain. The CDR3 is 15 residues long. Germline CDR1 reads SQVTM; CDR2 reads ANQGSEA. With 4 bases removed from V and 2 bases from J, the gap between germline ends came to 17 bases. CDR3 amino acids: CSVGLSRLINTEAFF. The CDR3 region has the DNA TGCAGCGTTGGCCTTTCCCGACTTATTAACACTGAAGCTTTCTTT.

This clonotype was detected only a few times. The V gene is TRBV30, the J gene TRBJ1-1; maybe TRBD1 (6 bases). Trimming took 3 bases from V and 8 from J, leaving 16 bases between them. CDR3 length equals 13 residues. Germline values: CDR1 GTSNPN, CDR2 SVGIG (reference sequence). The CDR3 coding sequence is TGTGCCTGGAGGATGTACGGGGGCGGCGAAGCTTTCTTT. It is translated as CAWRMYGGGEAFF. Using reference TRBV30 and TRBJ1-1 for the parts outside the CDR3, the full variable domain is SQTIHQWPATLVQPVGSPLSLECTVEGTSNPNLYWYRQAAGRGLQLLFYSVGIGQISSEVPQNLSASRPQDRQFILSSKKLLLSDSGFYLCAWRMYGGGEAFFGQGTRLTVV.

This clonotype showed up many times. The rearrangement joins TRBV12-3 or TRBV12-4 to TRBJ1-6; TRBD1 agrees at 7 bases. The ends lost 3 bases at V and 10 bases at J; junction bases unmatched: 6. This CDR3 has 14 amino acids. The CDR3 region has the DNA TGTGCCAGCAGTTTGACAGGGTTAAGGTCACCCCTCCACTTT. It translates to CASSLTGLRSPLHF.

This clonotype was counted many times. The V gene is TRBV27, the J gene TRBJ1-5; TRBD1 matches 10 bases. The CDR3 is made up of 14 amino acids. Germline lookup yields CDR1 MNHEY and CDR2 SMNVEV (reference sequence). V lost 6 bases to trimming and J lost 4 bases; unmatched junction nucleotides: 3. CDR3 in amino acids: CASRDRGANQPQHF. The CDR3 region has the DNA TGTGCCAGCAGGGACAGGGGGGCGAATCAGCCCCAGCATTTT.

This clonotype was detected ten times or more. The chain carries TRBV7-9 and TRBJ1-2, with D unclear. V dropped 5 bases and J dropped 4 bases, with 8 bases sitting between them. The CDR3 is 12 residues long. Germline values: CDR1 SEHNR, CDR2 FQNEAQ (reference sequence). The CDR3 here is CASSGDGYGYTF. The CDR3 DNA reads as TGTGCCAGCAGCGGAGACGGCTATGGCTACACCTTC.

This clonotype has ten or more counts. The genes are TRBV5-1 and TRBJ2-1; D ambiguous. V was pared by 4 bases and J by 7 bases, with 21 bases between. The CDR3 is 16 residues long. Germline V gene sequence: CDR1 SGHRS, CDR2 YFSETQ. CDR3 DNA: TGCGCCAGCAGCCCGATCCCTCAGGACCTCACTAATGAGCAGTTCTTC. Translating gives CASSPIPQDLTNEQFF.

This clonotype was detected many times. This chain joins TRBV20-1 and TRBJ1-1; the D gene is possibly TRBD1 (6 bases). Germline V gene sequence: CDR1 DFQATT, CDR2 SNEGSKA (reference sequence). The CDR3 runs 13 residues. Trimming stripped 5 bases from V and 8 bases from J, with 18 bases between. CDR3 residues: CSARTKRGAEAFF. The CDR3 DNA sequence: TGCAGTGCTCGGACCAAACGGGGGGCCGAAGCTTTCTTT.

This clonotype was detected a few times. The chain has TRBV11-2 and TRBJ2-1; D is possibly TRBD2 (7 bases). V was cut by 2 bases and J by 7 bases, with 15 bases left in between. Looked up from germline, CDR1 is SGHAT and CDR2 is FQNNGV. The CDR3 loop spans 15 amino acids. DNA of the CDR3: TGTGCCAGCAGCTTAAGGAGGGGGGGCCCTAATGAGCAGTTCTTC. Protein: CASSLRRGGPNEQFF.

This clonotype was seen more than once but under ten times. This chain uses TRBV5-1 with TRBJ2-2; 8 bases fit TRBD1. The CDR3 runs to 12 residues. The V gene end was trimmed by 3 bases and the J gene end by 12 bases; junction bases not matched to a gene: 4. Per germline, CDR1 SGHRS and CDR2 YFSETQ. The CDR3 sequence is CASSYDRGKLFF. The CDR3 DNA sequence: TGCGCCAGCAGCTACGACAGGGGCAAGCTGTTTTTT.

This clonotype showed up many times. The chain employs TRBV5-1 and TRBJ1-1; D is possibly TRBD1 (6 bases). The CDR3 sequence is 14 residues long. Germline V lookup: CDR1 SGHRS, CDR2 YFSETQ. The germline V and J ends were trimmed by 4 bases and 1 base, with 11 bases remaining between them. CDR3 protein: CASSRTAGNTEAFF. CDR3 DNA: TGCGCCAGCAGCCGGACAGCTGGGAACACTGAAGCTTTCTTT.

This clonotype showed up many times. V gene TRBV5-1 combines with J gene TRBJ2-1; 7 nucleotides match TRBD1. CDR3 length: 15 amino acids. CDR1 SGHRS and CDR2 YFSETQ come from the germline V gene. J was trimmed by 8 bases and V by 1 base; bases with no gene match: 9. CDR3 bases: TGCGCCAGCAGCTTGCTACAGGGGAAAAGGGATGAGCAGTTCTTC. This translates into CASSLLQGKRDEQFF.

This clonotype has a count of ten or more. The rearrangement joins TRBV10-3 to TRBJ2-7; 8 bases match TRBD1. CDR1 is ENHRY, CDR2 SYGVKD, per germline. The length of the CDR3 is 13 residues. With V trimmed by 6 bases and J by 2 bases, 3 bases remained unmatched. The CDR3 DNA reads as TGTGCCATCAGGGGACAGGCCCCCTACGAGCAGTACTTC. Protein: CAIRGQAPYEQYF.

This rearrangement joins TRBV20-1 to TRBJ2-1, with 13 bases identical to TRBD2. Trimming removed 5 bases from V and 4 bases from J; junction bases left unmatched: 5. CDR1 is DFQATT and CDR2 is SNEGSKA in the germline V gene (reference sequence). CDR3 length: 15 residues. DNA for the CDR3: TGCAGTGCTCAGACTAGCGGGGGGCTTTACAATGAGCAGTTCTTC. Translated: CSAQTSGGLYNEQFF.